One sample yielded the 27 T cell receptor beta chains listed below, sequenced in a study of blood T cell repertoires in COVID-19. This table comes from immunoSEQ multiplex PCR, and its TCRdb copy is limited to in-frame clones, with some not included. The sample yields fewer than 70,000 clones, roughly 79% seen once. Sequenced material: peripheral blood. The receptor source for this set is a human donor in a cohort sampled during active COVID-19.

The V call is TRBV24-1, the J call TRBJ2-7, with 7 bases lining up with TRBD1. CDR3 length: 16 residues. Per germline, CDR1 KGHDR and CDR2 SFDVKD. J gave up 5 bases and V 1 base, and 10 bases lay outside the gene matches. The CDR3 sequence is CATSDFGDRENNEQYF. CDR3 DNA sequence: TGTGCCACCAGTGATTTCGGTGACAGGGAGAACAACGAGCAGTACTTC.

The rearrangement joins TRBV27 to TRBJ2-7; D might be TRBD2 (6 bases). This CDR3 contains 17 residues. Between the trimmed V and J ends, which lost 5 bases and 3 bases, there was a span of 23 bases. Germline CDR1 reads MNHEY; CDR2 reads SMNVEV (reference sequence). The CDR3 DNA reads as TGTGCCAGCAGTAGCCGGGATTCAACGGGAGCGCTCTACGAGCAGTACTTC. Translated: CASSSRDSTGALYEQYF.

The V and J genes are TRBV6-5 and TRBJ1-4; D is possibly TRBD1 (6 bases). The length of the CDR3 is 15 residues. The germline V gene encodes CDR1 MNHEY and CDR2 SVGAGI. V lost 5 bases to trimming and J lost 2 bases, with 12 bases between them. The CDR3: CASSPPGATNEKLFF. CDR3 coding DNA: TGTGCCAGCAGTCCCCCAGGGGCTACTAATGAAAAACTGTTTTTT.

The sample holds a few counts of this clone. The chain uses TRBV6-5 and TRBJ2-7; D gene unclear. The CDR3 covers 12 residues. Germline V gives CDR1 MNHEY, CDR2 SVGAGI. Trimming shortened V by 6 bases and J by 1 base, and 7 bases separated the two germline ends. This CDR3 reads CASRGSSYEQYF. As DNA, the CDR3 is TGTGCCAGCAGGGGCTCATCCTACGAGCAGTACTTC.

The genes are TRBV19 and TRBJ2-2; a weak D match, TRBD2 (6 bases). Trimming shortened V by 8 bases and J by 3 bases, and 13 bases separated the two germline ends. The CDR3 totals 14 residues. CDR1 LNHDA and CDR2 SQIVND come from the germline V gene (reference sequence). CDR3 bases: TGTGCCAGTTGGGACGGGGGACACACCGGGGAGCTGTTTTTT. Translated: CASWDGGHTGELFF.

The V and J genes are TRBV9 and TRBJ2-5, with 7 nucleotides matching TRBD1. This CDR3 region has 15 residues. V lost 3 bases, J lost 2 bases, and 7 bases stayed unmatched. Germline-derived CDR1 and CDR2 are SGDLS and YYNGEE. The CDR3 DNA reads TGTGCCAGCAGCGGGACAGGACGGATTCAAGAGACCCAGTACTTC. Protein: CASSGTGRIQETQYF.

V usage is TRBV2 and J usage is TRBJ2-7; maybe TRBD1 (5 bases). V was pared by 2 bases and J by 5 bases, with 13 bases between. Germline CDR1 reads SNHLY; CDR2 reads FYNNEI. The CDR3 totals 14 residues. The CDR3, as DNA: TGTGCCAGCAGTGAACAGGCAGGGTCCAACGAGCAGTACTTC. Translated: CASSEQAGSNEQYF.

This clone showed up just a few times. The gene calls are TRBV19 and TRBJ1-5; tentatively, D is TRBD1 (6 bases). CDR3 length equals 15 residues. Germline CDR1 LNHDA, CDR2 SQIVND (reference sequence). The V end was cut by 4 bases, the J end by 2 bases, with 12 bases between. The CDR3 coding sequence is TGTGCCAGTAGTACCCGAGGGGGGGGCAATCAGCCCCAGCATTTT. Residues: CASSTRGGGNQPQHF.

The V and J genes are TRBV6-5 and TRBJ1-5; no reliable D call. Between the trimmed V and J ends, which lost 6 bases and 7 bases, there was a span of 10 bases. This CDR3 has 12 residues. CDR1 and CDR2 from the germline V gene are MNHEY and SVGAGI. In nucleotides, the CDR3 is TGTGCCAGCAGCCCCTATCTACAGCCCCAGCATTTT. Translating it yields CASSPYLQPQHF.

The chain joins TRBV7-9 to TRBJ2-6; TRBD1 is a possible D gene (6 bases). This CDR3 spans 16 amino acids. Germline V gene data show CDR1 as SEHNR and CDR2 as FQNEAQ (reference sequence). Trimming cost V 11 bases and J 0 bases, with 17 bases left between them. CDR3 protein: CAGQRTASSGANVLTF. DNA for the CDR3: TGTGCCGGACAGAGGACAGCCAGCTCTGGGGCCAACGTCCTGACTTTC.

This clone appeared once. The rearrangement uses TRBV3-1 (or the pseudogene TRBV3-2) and TRBJ1-1; D is undetermined. The CDR3 spans 12 residues. CDR1 and CDR2 from the germline V gene are LGHDT and YNNKEL (reference sequence). V dropped 4 bases and J dropped 1 base, with 4 bases sitting between them. CDR3 in DNA: TGTGCCAGCAGCCGCGGGAACACTGAAGCTTTCTTT. It encodes CASSRGNTEAFF.

The chain has TRBV7-9 and TRBJ2-5; D may be TRBD1 (6 bases). Germline loops: CDR1 SEHNR, CDR2 FQNEAQ (reference sequence). CDR3 size: 14 residues. V was shortened by 1 base and J by 5 bases, with 11 bases between the two germline ends. The CDR3 spells CASSLEQGGETQYF. CDR3 bases: TGTGCCAGCAGCTTAGAACAGGGTGGGGAGACCCAGTACTTC.

Notes on this clone: The limits of the CDR3 on the DNA are not certain, so only TCRdb's listed CDR3 is given. The chain employs TRBV21-1 and TRBJ2-7; the table's D gene call, TRBD1, was not cross checked with the DNA. TRBV21-1 is described as a pseudogene. From its first to its last residue, the CDR3 has 16 amino acids. The CDR3: CASSKVGQGAPYEQYF.

The rearrangement uses TRBV7-8 and TRBJ2-7, with D perhaps TRBD1 (5 bases). This CDR3 is built from 13 residues. Trimming removed 5 bases at V and 2 bases at J, with 10 bases between. The V gene's germline CDR1 is SGHVS and CDR2 FQNEAQ. In DNA, the CDR3 is TGTGCCAGCAGCGACCAGGGCCCCTACGAGCAGTACTTC. Protein: CASSDQGPYEQYF.

This clone was observed a single time. V and J are TRBV9 and TRBJ2-1, with TRBD2 matching 9 bases. Germline CDR1 and CDR2: SGDLS and YYNGEE. The CDR3 spans 16 residues. V dropped 0 bases and J dropped 7; count of bases not matched to a gene: 8. Here the CDR3 reads CASSVAGAGGRNEQFF. The CDR3 nucleotides are TGTGCCAGCAGCGTAGCGGGTGCGGGAGGGCGAAATGAGCAGTTCTTC.

The chain combines TRBV27 with TRBJ2-5, with D perhaps TRBD1 (6 bases). The CDR3 length is 16 residues. The ends were cut back, 4 bases at V and 0 bases at J, with 15 bases in the middle. Germline V gene sequence: CDR1 MNHEY, CDR2 SMNVEV (reference sequence). This CDR3 reads CASSSGTRGNQETQYF. DNA for the CDR3: TGTGCCAGCAGTTCGGGGACAAGGGGGAACCAAGAGACCCAGTACTTC.

A few counts support this clone. The chain employs TRBV7-3 and TRBJ1-1; D gene ambiguous. Looked up from germline, CDR1 is SGHTA and CDR2 is FQGTGA. The CDR3 sequence is 15 residues long. V was shortened by 0 bases and J by 6 bases, with 14 bases between the two germline ends. CDR3 sequence (DNA): TGTGCCAGCAGCTTAACGATCGGGGAGCGGTCTGAAGCTTTCTTT. It translates to CASSLTIGERSEAFF.

The V gene is TRBV6-2 or TRBV6-3, the J gene TRBJ1-5, with D tentatively TRBD1 (5 bases). Trimming stripped 3 bases from V and 3 bases from J, with 9 bases between. Germline CDR1 and CDR2: MNHEY and SVGEGT. This CDR3 contains 14 residues. The CDR3: CASSYKTDNQPQHF. For the CDR3, the DNA is TGTGCCAGCAGTTATAAGACAGACAATCAGCCCCAGCATTTT.

This chain links TRBV2 with TRBJ2-5; 7 positions agree with TRBD2. CDR1 is SNHLY, CDR2 FYNNEI, per germline. The V and J ends lost 6 bases and 5 bases, in that order; junction bases with no gene match: 12. CDR3 length: 15 amino acids. The CDR3 DNA reads TGTGCCAGCAGCTACGGGGGAGGGAACCCGGAGACCCAGTACTTC. This sequence encodes CASSYGGGNPETQYF.

The chain is built from TRBV11-2 and TRBJ1-4, with D possibly matching TRBD1 (5 bases). V lost 5 bases, J lost 1 base, and 14 bases lay in between. CDR1 is SGHAT and CDR2 is FQNNGV in the germline V gene. CDR3 length: 16 residues. The CDR3 DNA reads TGTGCCAGCAGCCCCGAGAGGAGGGGAACTAATGAAAAACTGTTTTTT. Amino acids: CASSPERRGTNEKLFF. The full variable domain, its missing parts supplied by reference TRBV11-2 and TRBJ1-4, is EAGVAQSPRYKIIEKRQSVAFWCNPISGHATLYWYQQILGQGPKLLIQFQNNGVVDDSQLPKDRFSAERLKGVDSTLKIQPAKLEDSAVYLCASSPERRGTNEKLFFGSGTQLSVL.

V usage is TRBV30 and J usage is TRBJ2-7; 11 positions match TRBD2. CDR1 is GTSNPN and CDR2 is SVGIG in the germline V gene (reference sequence). This CDR3 has 15 amino acids. V dropped 4 bases and J dropped 0; count of bases not matched to a gene: 5. CDR3 amino acids: CAWTATSGSSYEQYF. The CDR3 DNA follows: TGTGCCTGGACCGCTACTAGCGGGAGCTCCTACGAGCAGTACTTC.

The gene calls are TRBV7-8 and TRBJ1-1; the match to TRBD1 covers 7 bases. The CDR3 length is 15 residues. Germline-derived CDR1 and CDR2 are SGHVS and FQNEAQ. Trimming took 2 bases from V and 6 from J; bases not matched to a gene: 9. The CDR3 here is CASSLTDRAIPEAFF. In DNA, the CDR3 is TGTGCCAGCAGCTTAACCGACAGGGCGATACCTGAAGCTTTCTTT.

This clone was seen just once. The chain links TRBV9 to TRBJ2-5; possible D gene TRBD1, 6 bases. V lost 2 bases and J 1 base, leaving 21 bases between the germline ends. The CDR3 is 18 amino acids. Germline V gene data show CDR1 as SGDLS and CDR2 as YYNGEE. The CDR3 DNA reads as TGTGCCAGCAGCGTCACCCCCCAGGGGCGGAATAGCCAAGAGACCCAGTACTTC. Its protein is CASSVTPQGRNSQETQYF.

The genes are TRBV9 and TRBJ2-7, with a tentative D call TRBD1 (5 bases). V was trimmed by 0 bases and J by 6 bases, leaving 10 bases between them. Looked up from germline, CDR1 is SGDLS and CDR2 is YYNGEE. This CDR3 region has 13 residues. The CDR3 protein is CASSVVEGVEQYF. CDR3 DNA sequence: TGTGCCAGCAGCGTAGTTGAAGGGGTCGAGCAGTACTTC.

The J gene is TRBJ1-2, the V gene TRBV2; D call uncertain. The germline CDR1 and CDR2 sequences are SNHLY and FYNNEI. This CDR3 spans 15 amino acids. Trimming stripped 1 base from V and 1 base from J, with 10 bases between. The CDR3 here is CASSEEYGINYGYTF. The DNA for the CDR3 is TGTGCCAGCAGTGAAGAGTACGGGATTAACTATGGCTACACCTTC.

J is TRBJ1-2 and V is TRBV11-2; 7 nucleotides agree with TRBD1. The CDR3 has 19 residues. Germline CDR1 SGHAT, CDR2 FQNNGV. Trimming removed 5 bases from V and 2 bases from J; junction bases left unmatched: 20. The CDR3 region has the DNA TGTGCCAGCAGCCCGAGAATTAAACTCCGGGACAGAGAAAACTATGGCTACACCTTC. It is translated as CASSPRIKLRDRENYGYTF.

The rearrangement joins TRBV9 to TRBJ2-1, with a weak D call TRBD2 (6 bases). The V gene lost 4 bases and the J gene lost 4 bases, with 18 bases spanning the gap. The germline V gene has CDR1 SGDLS and CDR2 YYNGEE. The CDR3 is 16 amino acids. The DNA of the CDR3 is TGTGCCAGCAGCTCCCCGAGTCGCGGGGTTTACAATGAGCAGTTCTTC. This codes for CASSSPSRGVYNEQFF.